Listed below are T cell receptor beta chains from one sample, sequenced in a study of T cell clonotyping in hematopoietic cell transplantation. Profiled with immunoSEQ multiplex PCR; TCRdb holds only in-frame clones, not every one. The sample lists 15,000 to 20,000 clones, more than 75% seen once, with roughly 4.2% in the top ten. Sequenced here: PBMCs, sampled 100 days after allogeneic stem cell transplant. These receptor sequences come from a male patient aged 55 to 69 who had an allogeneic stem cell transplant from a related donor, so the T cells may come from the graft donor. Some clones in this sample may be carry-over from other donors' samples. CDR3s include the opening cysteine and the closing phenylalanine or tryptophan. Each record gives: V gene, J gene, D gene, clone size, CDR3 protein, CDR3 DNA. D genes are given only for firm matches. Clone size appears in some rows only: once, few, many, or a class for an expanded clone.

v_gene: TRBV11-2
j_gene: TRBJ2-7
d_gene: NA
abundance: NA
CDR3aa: CASSFNIYEQYF
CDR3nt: TGTGCCAGCAGCTTCAACATCTACGAGCAGTACTTC

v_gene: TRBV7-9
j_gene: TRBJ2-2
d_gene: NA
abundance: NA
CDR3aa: CASSRSNTGELFF
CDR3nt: TGTGCCAGCAGCAGAAGCAACACCGGGGAGCTGTTTTTT

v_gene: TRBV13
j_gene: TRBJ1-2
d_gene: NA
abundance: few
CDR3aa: CASSLGDSSSYGYTF
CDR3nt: TGTGCCAGCAGCTTAGGGGACAGTTCCAGCTATGGCTACACCTTC

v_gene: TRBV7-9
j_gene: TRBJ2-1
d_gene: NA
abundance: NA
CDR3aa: CASSQRRGEQFF
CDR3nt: TGTGCCAGCAGCCAGCGGAGAGGCGAGCAGTTCTTC

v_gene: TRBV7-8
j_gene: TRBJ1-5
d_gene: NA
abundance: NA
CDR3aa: CASSLVRVFDQPQHF
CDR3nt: TGTGCCAGCAGCTTAGTCAGGGTGTTCGATCAGCCCCAGCATTTT

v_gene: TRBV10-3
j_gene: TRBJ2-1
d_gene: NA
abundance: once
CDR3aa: CAISESRGTGEQFF
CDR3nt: TGTGCCATCAGTGAGTCTCGAGGGACGGGTGAGCAGTTCTTC

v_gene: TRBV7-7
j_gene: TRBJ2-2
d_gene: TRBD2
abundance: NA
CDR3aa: CASSPSPGGSGELFF
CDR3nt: TGTGCCAGCAGCCCATCCCCGGGGGGGTCCGGGGAGCTGTTTTTT

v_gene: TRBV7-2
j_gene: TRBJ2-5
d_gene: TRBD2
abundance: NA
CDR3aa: CASSLEAGGAGKTQYF
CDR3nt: TGTGCCAGCAGCTTAGAGGCCGGGGGGGCTGGAAAGACCCAGTACTTC

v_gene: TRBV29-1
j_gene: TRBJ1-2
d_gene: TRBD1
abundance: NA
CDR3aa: CSVEEWVNRGGYTF
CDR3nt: TGCAGCGTTGAAGAATGGGTGAACAGGGGTGGCTACACCTTC

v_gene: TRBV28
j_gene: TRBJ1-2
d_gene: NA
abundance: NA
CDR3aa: CASSLSQDSGGSTF
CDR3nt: TGTGCCAGCAGTTTATCGCAGGACAGCGGTGGGAGCACCTTC

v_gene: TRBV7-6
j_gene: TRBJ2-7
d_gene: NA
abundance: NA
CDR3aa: CASSFRDEQYF
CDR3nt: TGTGCCAGCAGCTTTCGAGACGAGCAGTACTTC

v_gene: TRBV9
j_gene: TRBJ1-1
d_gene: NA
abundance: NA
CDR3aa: CASSVASDVIAEAFF
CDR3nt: TGTGCCAGCAGCGTAGCCTCGGATGTGATAGCTGAAGCTTTCTTT

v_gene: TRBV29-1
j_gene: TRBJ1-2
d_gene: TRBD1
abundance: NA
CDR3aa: CSVEVPGQGLWGYTF
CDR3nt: TGCAGCGTTGAAGTGCCGGGACAGGGGCTTTGGGGCTACACCTTC

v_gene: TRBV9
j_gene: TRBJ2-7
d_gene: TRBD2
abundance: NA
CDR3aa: CASSVVPSGGTHEQYF
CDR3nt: TGTGCCAGCAGCGTAGTCCCTAGCGGGGGGACCCACGAGCAGTACTTC

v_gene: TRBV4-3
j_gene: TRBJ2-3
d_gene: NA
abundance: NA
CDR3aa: CASSQGTWADTQYF
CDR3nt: TGCGCCAGCAGCCAAGGCACCTGGGCAGATACGCAGTATTTT

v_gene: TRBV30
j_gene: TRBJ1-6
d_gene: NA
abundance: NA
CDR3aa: CAWSDRQEYSPLHF
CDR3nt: TGTGCCTGGAGTGATAGGCAGGAGTATTCACCCCTCCACTTT

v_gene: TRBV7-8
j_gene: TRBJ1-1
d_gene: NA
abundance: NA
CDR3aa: CASSLAANVEQGRAVEAFF
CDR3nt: TGTGCCAGCAGCTTAGCGGCTAACGTCGAGCAGGGTAGGGCTGTTGAAGCTTTCTTT

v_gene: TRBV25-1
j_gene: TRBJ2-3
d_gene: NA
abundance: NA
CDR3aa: CASSEFGGDTQYF
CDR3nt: TGTGCCAGCAGTGAATTCGGGGGCGATACGCAGTATTTT

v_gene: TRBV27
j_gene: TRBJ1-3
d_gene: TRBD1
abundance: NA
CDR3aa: CASTDRGPSSGNTIYF
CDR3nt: TGTGCCAGCACGGACAGGGGCCCCAGCTCTGGAAACACCATATATTTT

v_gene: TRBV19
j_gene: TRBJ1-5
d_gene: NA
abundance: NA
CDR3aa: CASKDDSNQPQHF
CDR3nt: TGTGCCAGTAAAGATGATAGCAATCAGCCCCAGCATTTT

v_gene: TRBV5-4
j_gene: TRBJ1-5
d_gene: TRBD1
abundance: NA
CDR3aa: CASSLQGGNQPQHF
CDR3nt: TGTGCCAGCAGCTTACAGGGGGGCAATCAGCCCCAGCATTTT

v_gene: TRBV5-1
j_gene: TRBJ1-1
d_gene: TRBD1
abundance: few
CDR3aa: CASSIGQGITEAFF
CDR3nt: TGCGCCAGCAGTATAGGACAGGGGATAACTGAAGCTTTCTTT

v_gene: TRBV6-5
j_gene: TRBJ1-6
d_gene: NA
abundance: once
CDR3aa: CASSNRAPFGSPLHF
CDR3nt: TGTGCCAGCAGTAACCGGGCCCCCTTCGGGTCACCCCTCCACTTT

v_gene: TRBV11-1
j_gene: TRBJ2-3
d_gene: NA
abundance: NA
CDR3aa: CASSRNGDTQYF
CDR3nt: TGTGCCAGCAGCCGCAACGGAGATACGCAGTATTTT

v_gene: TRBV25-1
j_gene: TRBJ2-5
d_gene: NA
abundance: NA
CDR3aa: CASRGLLIETQYF
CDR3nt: TGTGCCAGCAGGGGACTTTTGATTGAGACCCAGTACTTC

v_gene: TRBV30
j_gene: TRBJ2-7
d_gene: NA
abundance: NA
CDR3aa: CAWSPMFYEQYF
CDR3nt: TGTGCCTGGAGTCCCATGTTTTACGAGCAGTACTTC

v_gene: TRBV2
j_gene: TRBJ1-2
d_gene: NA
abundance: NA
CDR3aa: CASTQTRRTPYGYTF
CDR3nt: TGTGCCAGCACCCAGACGCGGCGGACACCCTATGGCTACACCTTC

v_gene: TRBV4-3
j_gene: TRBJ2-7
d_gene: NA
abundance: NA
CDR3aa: CASSQDTFGAYEQYF
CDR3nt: TGCGCCAGCAGCCAAGACACTTTCGGAGCCTACGAGCAGTACTTC

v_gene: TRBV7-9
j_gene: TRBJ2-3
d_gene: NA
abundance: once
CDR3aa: CASSYFDTQYF
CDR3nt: TGTGCCAGCAGCTACTTTGATACGCAGTATTTT

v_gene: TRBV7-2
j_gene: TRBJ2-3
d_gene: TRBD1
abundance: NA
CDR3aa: CASSFKDRSVGTDTQYF
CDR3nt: TGTGCCAGCAGCTTTAAGGACAGGTCGGTTGGGACAGATACGCAGTATTTT

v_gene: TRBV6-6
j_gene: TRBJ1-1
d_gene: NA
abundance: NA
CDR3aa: CASSQNADTEAFF
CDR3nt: TGTGCCAGCAGTCAGAATGCAGACACTGAAGCTTTCTTT

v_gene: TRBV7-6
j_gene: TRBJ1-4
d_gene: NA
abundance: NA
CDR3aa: CASSSHRNEKLFF
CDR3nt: TGTGCCAGCAGCTCACACAGAAATGAAAAACTGTTTTTT

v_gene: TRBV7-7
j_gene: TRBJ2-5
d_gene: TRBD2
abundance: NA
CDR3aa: CASSFARGGETQYF
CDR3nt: TGTGCCAGCAGCTTCGCGCGGGGGGGAGAGACCCAGTACTTC

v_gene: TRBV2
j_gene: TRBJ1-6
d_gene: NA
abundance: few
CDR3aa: CASSEGGDSPLHF
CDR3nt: TGTGCCAGCAGTGAAGGAGGGGATTCACCCCTCCACTTT

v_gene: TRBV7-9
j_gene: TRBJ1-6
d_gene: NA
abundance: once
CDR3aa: CASSVQNSPLHF
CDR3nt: TGTGCCAGCAGCGTACAGAATTCACCCCTCCACTTT

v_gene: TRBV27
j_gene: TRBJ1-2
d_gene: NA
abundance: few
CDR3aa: CASSVAGYGYTF
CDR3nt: TGTGCCAGCAGCGTTGCTGGCTATGGCTACACCTTC

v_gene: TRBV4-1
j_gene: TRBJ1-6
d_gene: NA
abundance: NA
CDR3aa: CASSRGMRGYENSPLHF
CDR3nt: TGCGCCAGCAGCAGAGGGATGCGGGGTTATGAGAATTCACCCCTCCACTTT

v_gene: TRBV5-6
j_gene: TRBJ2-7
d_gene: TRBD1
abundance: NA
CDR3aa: CASTPAGDSPYEQYF
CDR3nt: TGTGCCAGCACCCCCGCCGGGGACAGTCCCTACGAGCAGTACTTC

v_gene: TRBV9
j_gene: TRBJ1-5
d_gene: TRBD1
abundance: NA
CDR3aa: CASAGTGDDQPQHF
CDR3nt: TGTGCCAGCGCCGGGACAGGGGACGATCAGCCCCAGCATTTT

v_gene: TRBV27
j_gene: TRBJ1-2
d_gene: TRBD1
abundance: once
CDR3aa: CASSLSGTAYGYTF
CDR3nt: TGTGCCAGCAGTTTGTCCGGGACAGCCTATGGCTACACCTTC

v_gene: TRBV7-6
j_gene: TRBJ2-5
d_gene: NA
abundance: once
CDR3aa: CASSLAGVETQYF
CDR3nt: TGTGCCAGCAGCTTAGCTGGGGTAGAGACCCAGTACTTC

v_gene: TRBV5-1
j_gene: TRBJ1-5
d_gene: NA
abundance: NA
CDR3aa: CASSVEPNQPQHF
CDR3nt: TGCGCCAGCAGTGTGGAACCTAATCAGCCCCAGCATTTT